The clone carrying this TCR beta chain appeared many times. Its target is unknown. TCRdb called the reads again in MiXCR, with one record for every CDR3 protein. The top ten clones hold around 3.1% of a sample with some 200,000 distinct CDR3 sequences, under 25% of them seen once. The record originates from a study of T cell repertoires in cytomegalovirus infection. The overall study: In public TCR beta signatures, there were indications of both CMV infection and matching HLA type.

General study findings and limits: People with CMV and the relevant HLA were identified by cumulative public TCR beta family frequency. HLA-C-restricted CMV-specific TCR beta clonotypes were dominant in the ex vivo response.

CDR1 is SGHTA, CDR2 FQGNSA, per germline. This CDR3 has 16 residues. Trimming removed 1 base from V and 14 bases from J; junction bases left unmatched: 10. The sequenced sample was PBMCs. The chain recombines TRBV7-2 with TRBJ2-1; TRBD2 aligns across 14 bases. The receptor was derived from a human donor in good health (CMV status not recorded). Some clones in this sample may be carry-over from other donors' samples. The CDR3 sequence is CASSLGPGTSGGTKFF. The CDR3 DNA follows: TGTGCCAGCAGCTTAGGTCCCGGGACTAGCGGGGGCACGAAGTTCTTC.